This is a list of T cell receptor beta chains from one sample in a study of cytomegalovirus exposure and HLA in healthy donors. This table comes from immunoSEQ multiplex PCR, and its TCRdb copy is limited to in-frame clones, with some not included. The table has more than 95,000 clones, around 85% seen once; the top ten hold approximately 6.9%. Sequencing was performed on PBMCs. The receptors were sampled from a man aged 25 to 45 in good health and CMV-seropositive. Each CDR3 is given with its conserved first and last residue. The order of the fields is V gene, clone size, D gene, J gene, CDR3 protein, CDR3 DNA. D genes are given only for firm matches. Clone size, where shown, is once, few, many, or a class for clones that have expanded.

TRBV30,once,NA,TRBJ1-2,CAWSLQLGGGYTF,TGTGCCTGGAGTCTCCAACTCGGGGGTGGCTACACCTTC
TRBV30,NA,TRBD2,TRBJ2-7,CAWSSLPGLGDYEQYF,TGTGCCTGGAGTTCCCTACCGGGACTAGGGGACTACGAGCAGTACTTC
TRBV12-5,NA,TRBD1,TRBJ1-2,CASGNGQGNGYTF,TGTGCTAGTGGAAATGGACAGGGGAATGGCTACACCTTC
TRBV7-3,NA,NA,TRBJ2-5,CASSLNAGYQETQYF,TGTGCCAGCAGCTTAAATGCGGGATACCAAGAGACCCAGTACTTC
TRBV13,NA,NA,TRBJ2-2,CASSLNGHLFF,TGTGCCAGCAGCCTGAACGGACATCTGTTTTTT
TRBV2,few,NA,TRBJ2-5,CASSPLRQETQYF,TGTGCCAGCAGCCCCCTTCGCCAAGAGACCCAGTACTTC
TRBV13,NA,TRBD1,TRBJ1-4,CASSLTGAEPTNEKLFF,TGTGCCAGCAGCTTAACAGGGGCGGAACCAACTAATGAAAAACTGTTTTTT
TRBV5-6,NA,NA,TRBJ1-1,CASSWGGTEAFF,TGTGCCAGCAGCTGGGGGGGGACTGAAGCTTTCTTT
TRBV7-9,NA,NA,TRBJ2-5,CASSPRGGDRAQETQYF,TGTGCCAGCAGCCCCCGGGGGGGGGACAGGGCTCAAGAGACCCAGTACTTC
TRBV7-6,NA,NA,TRBJ1-4,CASSLADGRGEKLFF,TGTGCCAGCAGCTTAGCCGACGGTAGAGGTGAAAAACTGTTTTTT
TRBV10-3,NA,TRBD1,TRBJ2-5,CAISETGGGTQYF,TGTGCCATCAGTGAGACAGGGGGAGGGACCCAGTACTTC
TRBV29-1,NA,TRBD1,TRBJ2-3,CSAGTGWVDTQYF,TGCAGCGCAGGGACAGGGTGGGTAGATACGCAGTATTTT
TRBV5-1,NA,NA,TRBJ1-3,CASSLGRIGNTIYF,TGCGCCAGCAGCTTGGGGCGGATCGGAAACACCATATATTTT
TRBV7-8,once,NA,TRBJ1-5,CASSPRDSNQPQHF,TGTGCCAGCAGCCCCCGGGATAGCAATCAGCCCCAGCATTTT
TRBV9,once,TRBD1,TRBJ1-2,CASSATGGEYGYTF,TGTGCCAGCAGCGCCACAGGGGGCGAGTATGGCTACACCTTC
TRBV7-9,NA,NA,TRBJ2-3,CASSSAVPVTQYF,TGTGCCAGCAGCAGCGCCGTTCCCGTGACGCAGTATTTT
TRBV4-3,NA,TRBD1,TRBJ1-1,CASSLLRTGSGEAFF,TGCGCCAGCAGCCTTCTCCGGACAGGGTCCGGTGAAGCTTTCTTT
TRBV27,few,TRBD1,TRBJ1-1,CASSLGVQGAGTEAFF,TGTGCCAGCAGTTTAGGGGTACAGGGGGCGGGGACTGAAGCTTTCTTT
TRBV5-1,NA,NA,TRBJ1-4,CASSTGRQAAEKLFF,TGCGCCAGCAGCACGGGACGACAGGCGGCTGAAAAACTGTTTTTT
TRBV18,NA,NA,TRBJ1-1,CASSLLAGEAFF,TGTGCCAGCTCCCTGCTAGCCGGTGAAGCTTTCTTT
TRBV19,NA,NA,TRBJ2-1,CASSSPRVATSEQFF,TGTGCCAGTAGTTCGCCGAGGGTCGCGACCTCGGAGCAGTTCTTC
TRBV5-6,NA,NA,TRBJ2-1,CASSVDLSSYNEQFF,TGTGCCAGCAGCGTGGACCTGAGCTCCTACAATGAGCAGTTCTTC
TRBV19,few,NA,TRBJ2-1,CASSIPLREDEQFF,TGTGCCAGTAGTATACCGCTCAGGGAGGATGAGCAGTTCTTC
TRBV7-9,NA,NA,TRBJ2-7,CASSLGQVSKEQYF,TGTGCCAGCAGCTTAGGGCAGGTGAGCAAGGAGCAGTACTTC